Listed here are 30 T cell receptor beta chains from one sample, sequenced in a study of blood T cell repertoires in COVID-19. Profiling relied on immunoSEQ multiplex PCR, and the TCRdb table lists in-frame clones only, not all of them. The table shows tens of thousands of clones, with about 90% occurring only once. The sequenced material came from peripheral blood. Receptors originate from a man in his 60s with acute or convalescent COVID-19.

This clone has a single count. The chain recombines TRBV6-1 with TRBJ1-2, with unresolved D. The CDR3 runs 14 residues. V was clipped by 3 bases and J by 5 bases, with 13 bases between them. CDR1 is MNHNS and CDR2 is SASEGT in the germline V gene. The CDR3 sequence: CASSDGGDWYGYTF. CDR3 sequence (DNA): TGTGCCAGCAGTGACGGAGGAGATTGGTATGGCTACACCTTC.

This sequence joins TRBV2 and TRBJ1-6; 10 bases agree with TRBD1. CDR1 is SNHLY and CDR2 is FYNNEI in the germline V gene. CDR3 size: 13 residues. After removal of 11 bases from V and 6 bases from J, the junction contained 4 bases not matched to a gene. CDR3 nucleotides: TGTGCCGGCCGGGACAGGGGTAATTCACCCCTCCACTTT. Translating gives CAGRDRGNSPLHF. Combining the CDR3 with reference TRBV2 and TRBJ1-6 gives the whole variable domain EPEVTQTPSHQVTQMGQEVILRCVPISNHLYFYWYRQILGQKVEFLVSFYNNEISEKSEIFDDQFSVERPDGSNFTLKIRSTKLEDSAMYFCAGRDRGNSPLHFGNGTRLTVT.

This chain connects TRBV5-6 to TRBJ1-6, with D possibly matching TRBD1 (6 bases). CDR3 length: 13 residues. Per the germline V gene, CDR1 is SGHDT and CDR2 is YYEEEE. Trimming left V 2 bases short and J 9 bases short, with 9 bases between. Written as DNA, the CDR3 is TGTGCCAGCAGCTTCCAGGGGAGTTCACCCCTCCACTTT. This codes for CASSFQGSSPLHF.

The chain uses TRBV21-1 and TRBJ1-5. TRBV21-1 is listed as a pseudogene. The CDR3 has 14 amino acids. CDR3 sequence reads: CANPDCYSNQPQHF. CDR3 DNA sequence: TGTGCCAACCCGGACTGTTATAGCAATCAGCCCCAGCATTTT.

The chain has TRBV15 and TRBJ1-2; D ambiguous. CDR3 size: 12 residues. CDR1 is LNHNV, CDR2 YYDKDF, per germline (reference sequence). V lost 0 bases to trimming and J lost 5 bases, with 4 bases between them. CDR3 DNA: TGTGCCACCAGCAGAGATCTTTATGGCTACACCTTC. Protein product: CATSRDLYGYTF.

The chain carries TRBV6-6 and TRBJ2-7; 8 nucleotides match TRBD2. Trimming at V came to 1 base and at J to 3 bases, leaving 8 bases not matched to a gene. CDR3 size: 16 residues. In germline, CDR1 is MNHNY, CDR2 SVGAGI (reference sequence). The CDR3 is CASSYWRTGGDYEQYF. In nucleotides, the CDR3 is TGTGCCAGCAGTTACTGGAGGACCGGGGGGGACTACGAGCAGTACTTC.

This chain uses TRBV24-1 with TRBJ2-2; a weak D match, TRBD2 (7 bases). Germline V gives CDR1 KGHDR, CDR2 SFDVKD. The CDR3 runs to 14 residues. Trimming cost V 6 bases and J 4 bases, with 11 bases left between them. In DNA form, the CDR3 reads TGTGCCACCAGTAAGGGGGGGACCACCGGGGAGCTGTTTTTT. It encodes CATSKGGTTGELFF.

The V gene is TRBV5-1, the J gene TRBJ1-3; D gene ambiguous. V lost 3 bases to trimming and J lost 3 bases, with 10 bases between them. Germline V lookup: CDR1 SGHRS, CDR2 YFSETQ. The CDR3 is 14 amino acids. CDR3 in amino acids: CASSYDSSGNTIYF. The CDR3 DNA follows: TGCGCCAGCAGCTATGACTCAAGTGGAAACACCATATATTTT.

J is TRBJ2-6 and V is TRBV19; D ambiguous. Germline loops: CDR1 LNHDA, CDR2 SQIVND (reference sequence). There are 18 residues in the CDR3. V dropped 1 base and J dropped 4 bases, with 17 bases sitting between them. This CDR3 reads CASSIAPLNDAGANVLTF. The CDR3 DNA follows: TGTGCCAGTAGTATAGCCCCCTTAAACGATGCGGGGGCCAACGTCCTGACTTTC. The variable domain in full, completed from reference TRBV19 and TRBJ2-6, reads DGGITQSPKYLFRKEGQNVTLSCEQNLNHDAMYWYRQDPGQGLRLIYYSQIVNDFQKGDIAEGYSVSREKKESFPLTVTSAQKNPTAFYLCASSIAPLNDAGANVLTFGAGSRLTVL.

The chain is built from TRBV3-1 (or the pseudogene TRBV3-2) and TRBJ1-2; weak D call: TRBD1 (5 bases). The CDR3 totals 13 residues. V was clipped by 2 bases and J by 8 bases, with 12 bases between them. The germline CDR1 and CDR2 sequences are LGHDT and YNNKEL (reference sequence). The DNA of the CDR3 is TGTGCCAGCAGCCAACAGGGAAAACCCGGCTACACCTTC. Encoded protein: CASSQQGKPGYTF.

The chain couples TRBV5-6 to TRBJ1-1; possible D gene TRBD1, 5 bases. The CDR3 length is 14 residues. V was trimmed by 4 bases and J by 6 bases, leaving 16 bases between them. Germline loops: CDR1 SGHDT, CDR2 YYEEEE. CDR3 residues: CASSPPGVRAEAFF. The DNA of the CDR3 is TGTGCCAGCAGCCCTCCGGGGGTACGGGCTGAAGCTTTCTTT.

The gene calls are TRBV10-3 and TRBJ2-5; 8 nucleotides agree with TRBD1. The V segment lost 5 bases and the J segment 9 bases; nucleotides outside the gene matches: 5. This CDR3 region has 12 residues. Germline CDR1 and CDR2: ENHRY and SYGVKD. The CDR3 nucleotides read TGTGCCATCAGTACGGACAGGGTAGCCCAGTACTTC. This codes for CAISTDRVAQYF.

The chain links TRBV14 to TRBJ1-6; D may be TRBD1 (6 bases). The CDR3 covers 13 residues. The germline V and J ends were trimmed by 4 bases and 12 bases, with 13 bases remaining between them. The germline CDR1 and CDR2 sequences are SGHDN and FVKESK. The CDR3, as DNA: TGTGCCAGCAGCCCACAGGGAGTACAACCCCTCCACTTT. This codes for CASSPQGVQPLHF.

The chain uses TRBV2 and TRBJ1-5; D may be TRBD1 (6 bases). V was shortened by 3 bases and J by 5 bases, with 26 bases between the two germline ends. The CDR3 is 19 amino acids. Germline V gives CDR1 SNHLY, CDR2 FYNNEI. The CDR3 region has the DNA TGTGCCAGCAGTGACCCCTTGATCAAGCCGCGGCAGGGGCATCAGCCCCAGCATTTT. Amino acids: CASSDPLIKPRQGHQPQHF.

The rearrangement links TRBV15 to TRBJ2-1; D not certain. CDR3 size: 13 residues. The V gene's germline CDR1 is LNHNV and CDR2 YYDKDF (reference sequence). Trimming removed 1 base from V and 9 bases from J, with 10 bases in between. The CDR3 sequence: CATSRGQASEQFF. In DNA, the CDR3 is TGTGCCACCAGCAGAGGTCAGGCCTCTGAGCAGTTCTTC.

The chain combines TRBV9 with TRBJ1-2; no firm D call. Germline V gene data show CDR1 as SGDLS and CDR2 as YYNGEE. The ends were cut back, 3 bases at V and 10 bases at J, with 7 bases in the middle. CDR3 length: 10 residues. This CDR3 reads CASSGSIYTF. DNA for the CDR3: TGTGCCAGCAGCGGCTCTATCTACACCTTC.

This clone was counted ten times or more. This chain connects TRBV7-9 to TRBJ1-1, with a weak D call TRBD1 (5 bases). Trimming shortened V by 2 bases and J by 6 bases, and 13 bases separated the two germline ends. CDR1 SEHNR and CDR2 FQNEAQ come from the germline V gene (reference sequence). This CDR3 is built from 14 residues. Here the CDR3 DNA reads TGTGCCAGCAGCTTAAGGGAGGGGATGGCTGAAGCTTTCTTT. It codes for CASSLREGMAEAFF.

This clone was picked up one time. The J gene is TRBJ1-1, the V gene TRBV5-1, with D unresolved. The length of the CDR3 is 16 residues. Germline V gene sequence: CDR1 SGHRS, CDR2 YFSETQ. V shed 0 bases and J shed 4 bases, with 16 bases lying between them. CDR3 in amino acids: CASSLAPGSQSTEAFF. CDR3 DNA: TGCGCCAGCAGCTTGGCTCCGGGATCTCAAAGCACTGAAGCTTTCTTT.

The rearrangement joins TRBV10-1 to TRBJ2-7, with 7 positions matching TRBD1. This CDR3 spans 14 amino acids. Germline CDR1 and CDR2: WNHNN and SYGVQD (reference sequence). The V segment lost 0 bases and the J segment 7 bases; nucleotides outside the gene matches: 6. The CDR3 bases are TGCGCCAGCAGTGAGTCAGAGGGGGCTGGGGAGCAGTACTTC. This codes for CASSESEGAGEQYF.

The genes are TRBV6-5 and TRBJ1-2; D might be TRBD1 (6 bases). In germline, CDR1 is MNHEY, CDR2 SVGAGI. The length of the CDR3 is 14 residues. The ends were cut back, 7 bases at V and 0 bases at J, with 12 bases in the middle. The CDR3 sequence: CASTMTGANYGYTF. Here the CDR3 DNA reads TGTGCCAGCACTATGACAGGAGCTAACTATGGCTACACCTTC.

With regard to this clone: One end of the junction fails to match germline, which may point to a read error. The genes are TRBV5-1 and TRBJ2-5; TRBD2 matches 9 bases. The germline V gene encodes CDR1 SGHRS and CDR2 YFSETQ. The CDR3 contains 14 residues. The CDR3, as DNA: TGCGCCCGCAGCCGCGGGGGGGGCCAAGAGACCCAGTACTTC. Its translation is CARSRGGGQETQYF.

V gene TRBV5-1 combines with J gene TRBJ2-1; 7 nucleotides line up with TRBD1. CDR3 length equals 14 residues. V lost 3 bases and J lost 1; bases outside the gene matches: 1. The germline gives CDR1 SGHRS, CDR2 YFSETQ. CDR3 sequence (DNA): TGCGCCAGCAGCTCGGGACAGTCCTACAATGAGCAGTTCTTC. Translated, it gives CASSSGQSYNEQFF. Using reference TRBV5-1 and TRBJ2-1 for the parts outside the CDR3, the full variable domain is KAGVTQTPRYLIKTRGQQVTLSCSPISGHRSVSWYQQTPGQGLQFLFEYFSETQRNKGNFPGRFSGRQFSNSRSEMNVSTLELGDSALYLCASSSGQSYNEQFFGPGTRLTVL.

Here the CDR3 DNA reads TGTGCCAGCAGCCCGAGGGGAGGAACATACTACACTGGGGCTTTCTTT. This translates into CASSPRGGTYYTGAFF. The chain joins TRBV4-2 to TRBJ1-1, with D possibly matching TRBD1 (5 bases). Trimming cost V 4 bases and J 11 bases, with 26 bases left between them. This CDR3 has 16 residues. In germline, CDR1 is LGHNA, CDR2 YNFKEQ.

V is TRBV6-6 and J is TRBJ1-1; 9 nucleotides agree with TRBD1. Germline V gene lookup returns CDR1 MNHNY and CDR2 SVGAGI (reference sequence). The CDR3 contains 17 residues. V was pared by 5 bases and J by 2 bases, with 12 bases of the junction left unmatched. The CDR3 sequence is CASSHRTGVGANTEAFF. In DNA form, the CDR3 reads TGTGCCAGCAGTCACAGGACAGGGGTGGGGGCAAACACTGAAGCTTTCTTT.

Here the CDR3 reads CASSKVAGQGLSSYEQYF. The CDR3 DNA reads as TGTGCCAGCAGCAAAGTTGCGGGACAGGGATTAAGCTCCTACGAGCAGTACTTC. The chain is built from TRBV21-1 and TRBJ2-7; the table names TRBD1, a call not compared with the DNA. TRBV21-1 is an annotated pseudogene. The CDR3 spans 18 residues.

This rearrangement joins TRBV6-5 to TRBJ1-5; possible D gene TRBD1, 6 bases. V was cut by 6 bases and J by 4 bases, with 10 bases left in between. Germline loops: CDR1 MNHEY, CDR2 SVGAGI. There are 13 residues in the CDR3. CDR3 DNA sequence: TGTGCCAGCAGCTACGACAGGAATCAGCCCCAGCATTTT. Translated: CASSYDRNQPQHF.

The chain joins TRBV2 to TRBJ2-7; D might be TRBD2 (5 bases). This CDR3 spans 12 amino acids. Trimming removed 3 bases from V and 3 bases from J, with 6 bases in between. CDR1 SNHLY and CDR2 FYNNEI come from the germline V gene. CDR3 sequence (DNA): TGTGCCAGCAGTGACGAGGGCTACGAGCAGTACTTC. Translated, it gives CASSDEGYEQYF. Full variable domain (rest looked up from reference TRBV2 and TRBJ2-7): EPEVTQTPSHQVTQMGQEVILRCVPISNHLYFYWYRQILGQKVEFLVSFYNNEISEKSEIFDDQFSVERPDGSNFTLKIRSTKLEDSAMYFCASSDEGYEQYFGPGTRLTVT.

Here the CDR3 reads CASSQGIGQGINIQYF. CDR3 DNA sequence: TGTGCCAGCAGCCAAGGAATTGGGCAGGGGATAAACATTCAGTACTTC. The rearrangement joins TRBV4-2 to TRBJ2-4; tentative D call: TRBD1 (6 bases). This CDR3 is built from 16 residues. V dropped 1 base and J dropped 6 bases, with 16 bases sitting between them. Germline V gene lookup returns CDR1 LGHNA and CDR2 YNFKEQ.

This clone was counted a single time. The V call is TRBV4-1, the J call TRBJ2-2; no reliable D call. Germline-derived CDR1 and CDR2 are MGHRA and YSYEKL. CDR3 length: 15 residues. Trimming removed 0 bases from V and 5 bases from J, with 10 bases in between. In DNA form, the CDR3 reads TGCGCCAGCAGCCAAGAGGGCAGCCTAACCGGGGAGCTGTTTTTT. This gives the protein CASSQEGSLTGELFF.

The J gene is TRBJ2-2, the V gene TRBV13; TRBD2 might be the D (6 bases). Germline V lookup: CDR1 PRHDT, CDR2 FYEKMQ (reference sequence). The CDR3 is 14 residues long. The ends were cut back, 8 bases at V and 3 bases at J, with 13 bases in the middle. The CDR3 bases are TGTGCCAGCCGCCGGGGGAAAGACACCGGGGAGCTGTTTTTT. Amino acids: CASRRGKDTGELFF.